Below are 5 T cell receptor beta chains sequenced from a single sample in a study of CD8 T cells in ankylosing spondylitis. Overall study results and limits: Typical of ankylosing spondylitis blood, it appeared, was a TCR beta motif of eight highly homologous variants.

Via MiXCR, TCRdb re-called the 5' RACE reads, giving one row per CDR3 protein. The sample lists more than 500,000 distinct CDR3 sequences, under 5.5% occurring once. No antigen has been assigned to these receptors. Sequencing was done on a sample of blood, either unsorted or a sorted T cell fraction (not recorded which). The receptors were gathered from a male donor with ankylosing spondylitis.

This clonotype showed up many times. The chain uses TRBV20-1 and TRBJ1-2; possibly TRBD1 for D (6 bases). Germline CDR1 reads DFQATT; CDR2 reads SNEGSKA (reference sequence). The CDR3 is 12 residues long. V was shortened by 2 bases and J by 8 bases, with 12 bases between the two germline ends. The CDR3 loop is CSARWEGGGYTF. The CDR3 bases are TGCAGTGCTAGATGGGAGGGGGGAGGCTACACCTTC.

Ten or more counts support this clonotype. The chain carries TRBV5-1 and TRBJ1-1; no firm D call. Germline V gives CDR1 SGHRS, CDR2 YFSETQ. The V and J ends lost 0 bases and 2 bases respectively, with 8 bases between them. This CDR3 is built from 14 residues. The CDR3 nucleotides are TGCGCCAGCAGCTTGGATGGGAGTAACACTGAAGCTTTCTTT. Protein sequence: CASSLDGSNTEAFF.

This clonotype was counted ten times or more. The chain uses TRBV7-2 and TRBJ2-1, with a weak D call TRBD2 (6 bases). Per the germline V gene, CDR1 is SGHTA and CDR2 is FQGNSA. This CDR3 contains 15 residues. V lost 4 bases and J 4 bases, leaving 14 bases between the germline ends. CDR3 in amino acids: CASSYGGRSYNEQFF. The CDR3 coding sequence is TGTGCCAGCAGCTATGGGGGGAGATCGTACAATGAGCAGTTCTTC.

V gene TRBV6-2 or TRBV6-3 combines with J gene TRBJ2-6; perhaps TRBD1 as D (6 bases). Germline V CDR1 and CDR2: MNHEY, SVGEGT. V gave up 0 bases and J gave up 2 bases, with 14 bases separating them. The CDR3 length is 18 residues. The DNA for the CDR3 is TGTGCCAGCAGTTACTCCGTGACAGGCATGACTGGGGCCAACGTCCTGACTTTC. Amino acids: CASSYSVTGMTGANVLTF.

This clonotype occurred a few times. The chain joins TRBV24-1 to TRBJ2-3, with D possibly being TRBD2 (10 bases). V was pared by 4 bases and J by 11 bases, with 36 bases between. Germline CDR1 KGHDR, CDR2 SFDVKD. The CDR3 is made up of 20 amino acids. CDR3 amino acids: CATSEPGQGGQREGRKGQYF. The CDR3 bases are TGTGCCACCAGTGAGCCGGGACAGGGTGGCCAGCGGGAGGGCCGGAAGGGGCAGTATTTT.